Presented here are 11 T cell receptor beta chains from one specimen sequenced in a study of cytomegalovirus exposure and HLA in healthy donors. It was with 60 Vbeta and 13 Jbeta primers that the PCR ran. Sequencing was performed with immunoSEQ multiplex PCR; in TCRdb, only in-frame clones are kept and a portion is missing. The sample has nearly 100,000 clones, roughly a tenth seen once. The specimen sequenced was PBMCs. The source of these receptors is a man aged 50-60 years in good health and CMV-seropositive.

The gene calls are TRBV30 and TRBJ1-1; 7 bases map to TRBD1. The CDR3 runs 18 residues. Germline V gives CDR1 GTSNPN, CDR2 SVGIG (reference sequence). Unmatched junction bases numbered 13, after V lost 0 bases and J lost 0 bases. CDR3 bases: TGTGCCTGGAGTGTTGGAAGACAGGGTCGCTTTATGAACACTGAAGCTTTCTTT. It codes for CAWSVGRQGRFMNTEAFF. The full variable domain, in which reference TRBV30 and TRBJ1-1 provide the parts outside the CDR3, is SQTIHQWPATLVQPVGSPLSLECTVEGTSNPNLYWYRQAAGRGLQLLFYSVGIGQISSEVPQNLSASRPQDRQFILSSKKLLLSDSGFYLCAWSVGRQGRFMNTEAFFGQGTRLTVV.

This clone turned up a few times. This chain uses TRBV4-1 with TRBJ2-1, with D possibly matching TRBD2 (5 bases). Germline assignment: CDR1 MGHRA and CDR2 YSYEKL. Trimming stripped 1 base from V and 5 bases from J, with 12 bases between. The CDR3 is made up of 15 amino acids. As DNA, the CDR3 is TGCGCCAGCAGCCAAGGCCATGCGGGCGACAATGAGCAGTTCTTC. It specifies CASSQGHAGDNEQFF.

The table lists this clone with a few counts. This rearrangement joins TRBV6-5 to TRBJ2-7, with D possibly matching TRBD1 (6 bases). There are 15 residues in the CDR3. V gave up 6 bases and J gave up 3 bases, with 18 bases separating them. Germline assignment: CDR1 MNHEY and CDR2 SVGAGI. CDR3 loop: CASRPRSGQDYEQYF. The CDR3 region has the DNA TGTGCCAGCAGACCACGCTCGGGACAAGACTACGAGCAGTACTTC.

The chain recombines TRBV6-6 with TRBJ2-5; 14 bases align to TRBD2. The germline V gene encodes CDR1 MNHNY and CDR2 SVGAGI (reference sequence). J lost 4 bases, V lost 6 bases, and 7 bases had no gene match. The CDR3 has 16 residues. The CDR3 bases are TGTGCCAGCAGGGGGACTAGCGGGAGTACGCGAGAGACCCAGTACTTC. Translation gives CASRGTSGSTRETQYF.

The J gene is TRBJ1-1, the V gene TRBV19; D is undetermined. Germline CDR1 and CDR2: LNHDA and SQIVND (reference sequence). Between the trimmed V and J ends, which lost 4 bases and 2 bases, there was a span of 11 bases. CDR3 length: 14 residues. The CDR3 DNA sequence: TGTGCCAGTAGTAGTCCGGGAGACAACACTGAAGCTTTCTTT. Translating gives CASSSPGDNTEAFF.

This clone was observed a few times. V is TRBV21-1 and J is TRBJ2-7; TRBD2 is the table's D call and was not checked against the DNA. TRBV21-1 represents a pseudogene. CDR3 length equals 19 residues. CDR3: CASSLSPGLAEPLPCEQYF. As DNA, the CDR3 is TGTGCCAGCAGCCTCTCGCCGGGACTAGCGGAGCCTCTACCTTGCGAGCAGTACTTC.

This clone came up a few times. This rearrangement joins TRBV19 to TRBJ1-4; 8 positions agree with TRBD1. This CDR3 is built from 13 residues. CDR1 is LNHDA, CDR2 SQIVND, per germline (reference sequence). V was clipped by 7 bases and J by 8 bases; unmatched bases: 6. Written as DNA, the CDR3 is TGTGCCAGTACCGGACAGGGCAGGGAAAAACTGTTTTTT. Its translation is CASTGQGREKLFF.

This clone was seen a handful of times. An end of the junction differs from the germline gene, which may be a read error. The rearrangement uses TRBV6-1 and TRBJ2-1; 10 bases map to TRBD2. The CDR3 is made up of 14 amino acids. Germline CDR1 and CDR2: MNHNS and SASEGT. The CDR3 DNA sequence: TGTGCCAGCGGGAGCGGGAGGGCCAAAAATGCGCAGTTCTTC. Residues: CASGSGRAKNAQFF.

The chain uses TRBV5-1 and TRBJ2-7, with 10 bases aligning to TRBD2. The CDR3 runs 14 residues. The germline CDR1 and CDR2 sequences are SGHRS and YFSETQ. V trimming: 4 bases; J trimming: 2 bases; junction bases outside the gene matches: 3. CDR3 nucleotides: TGCGCCAGCAGCGCGGGACTAGCGACCTACGAGCAGTACTTC. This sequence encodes CASSAGLATYEQYF.

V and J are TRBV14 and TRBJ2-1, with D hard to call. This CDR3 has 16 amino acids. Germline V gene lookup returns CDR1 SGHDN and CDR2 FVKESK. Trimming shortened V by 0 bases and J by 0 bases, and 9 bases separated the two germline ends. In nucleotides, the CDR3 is TGTGCCAGCAGCCAAGATCGCGATAGCTCCTACAATGAGCAGTTCTTC. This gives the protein CASSQDRDSSYNEQFF.

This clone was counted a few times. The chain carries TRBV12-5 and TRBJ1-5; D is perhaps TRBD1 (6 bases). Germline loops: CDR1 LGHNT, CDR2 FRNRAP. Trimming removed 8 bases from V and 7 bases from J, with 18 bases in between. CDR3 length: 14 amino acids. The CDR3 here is CASLSQGSTQPQHF. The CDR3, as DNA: TGTGCTAGTCTTTCTCAGGGGTCCACACAGCCCCAGCATTTT.